This section outlines one TCR beta chain sequence together with its context. This table comes from immunoSEQ multiplex PCR, and its TCRdb copy is limited to in-frame clones, with some not included. Of some 230,000 clones in the sample, more than 85% were seen once. The sample comes from a study of blood T cell repertoires in COVID-19. Germline V gene data show CDR1 as SGHNT and CDR2 as YYREEE (reference sequence). The CDR3 has 15 residues. With 4 bases removed from V and 4 bases from J, the gap between germline ends came to 17 bases. The rearrangement uses TRBV5-4 and TRBJ1-2; D unresolved. The sequence was obtained from a woman aged 50 to 65 with COVID-19, enrolled during active disease. The source material was peripheral blood. The CDR3 coding sequence is TGTGCCAGCAGCCCAAATGGTTGGCCAGTCTATGGCTACACCTTC. It is translated as CASSPNGWPVYGYTF.